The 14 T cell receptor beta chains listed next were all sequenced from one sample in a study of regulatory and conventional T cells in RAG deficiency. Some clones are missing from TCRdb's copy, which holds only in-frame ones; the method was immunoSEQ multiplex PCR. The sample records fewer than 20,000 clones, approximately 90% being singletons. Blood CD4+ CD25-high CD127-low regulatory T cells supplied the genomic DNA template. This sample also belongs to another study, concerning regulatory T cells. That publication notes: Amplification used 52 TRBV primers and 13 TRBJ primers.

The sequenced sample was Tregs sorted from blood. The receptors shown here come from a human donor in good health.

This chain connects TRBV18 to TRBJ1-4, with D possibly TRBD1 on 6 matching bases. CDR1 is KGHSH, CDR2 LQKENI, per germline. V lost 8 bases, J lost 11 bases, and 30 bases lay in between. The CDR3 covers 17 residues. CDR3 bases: TGTGCCAGCGCAGAATCACCGGGACACCAAATGGGATATAAACTGTTTTTT. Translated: CASAESPGHQMGYKLFF.

The CDR3 loop is CASSLYGQAYGYTF. The CDR3 DNA sequence: TGTGCCAGCAGTTTATATGGCCAGGCTTATGGCTACACCTTC. The gene calls are TRBV27 and TRBJ1-2; D gene ambiguous. The germline CDR1 and CDR2 sequences are MNHEY and SMNVEV (reference sequence). The V and J ends lost 1 base and 5 bases respectively, with 11 bases between them. The CDR3 spans 14 residues.

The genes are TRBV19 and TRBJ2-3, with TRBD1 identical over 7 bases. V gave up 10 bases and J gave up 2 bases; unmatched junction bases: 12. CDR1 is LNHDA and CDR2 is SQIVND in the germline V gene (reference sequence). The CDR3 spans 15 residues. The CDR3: CATVSGTAYTDTQYF. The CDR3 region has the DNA TGTGCCACTGTTTCCGGGACAGCCTACACAGATACGCAGTATTTT.

The CDR3 here is CASSLGLAGGNEQFF. In DNA form, the CDR3 reads TGTGCCAGCAGCTTAGGGCTAGCGGGGGGTAATGAGCAGTTCTTC. The chain employs TRBV11-2 and TRBJ2-1, with 11 bases identical to TRBD2. The V and J ends lost 1 base and 7 bases, in that order; junction bases with no gene match: 3. CDR3 length: 15 residues. The germline gives CDR1 SGHAT, CDR2 FQNNGV.

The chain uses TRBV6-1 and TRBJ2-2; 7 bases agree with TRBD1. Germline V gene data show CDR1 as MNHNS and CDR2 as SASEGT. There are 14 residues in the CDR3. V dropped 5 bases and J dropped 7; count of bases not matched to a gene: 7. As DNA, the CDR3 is TGTGCCAGCAGTCCGACAGGGCTCGGCGGGGAGCTGTTTTTT. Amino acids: CASSPTGLGGELFF.

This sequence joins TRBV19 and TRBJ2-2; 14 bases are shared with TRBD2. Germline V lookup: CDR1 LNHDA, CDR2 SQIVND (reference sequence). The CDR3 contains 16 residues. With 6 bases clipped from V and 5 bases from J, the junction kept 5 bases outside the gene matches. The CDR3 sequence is CASRGLAGAMTGELFF. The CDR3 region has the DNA TGTGCCAGTAGGGGACTAGCGGGAGCAATGACCGGGGAGCTGTTTTTT.

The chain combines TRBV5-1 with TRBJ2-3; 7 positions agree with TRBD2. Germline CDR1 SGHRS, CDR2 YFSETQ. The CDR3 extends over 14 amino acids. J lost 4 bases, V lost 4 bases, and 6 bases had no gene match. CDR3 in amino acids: CASSPREAPDTQYF. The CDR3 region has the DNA TGCGCCAGCAGCCCTCGGGAGGCACCAGATACGCAGTATTTT. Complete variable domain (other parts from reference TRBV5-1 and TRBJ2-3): KAGVTQTPRYLIKTRGQQVTLSCSPISGHRSVSWYQQTPGQGLQFLFEYFSETQRNKGNFPGRFSGRQFSNSRSEMNVSTLELGDSALYLCASSPREAPDTQYFGPGTRLTVL.

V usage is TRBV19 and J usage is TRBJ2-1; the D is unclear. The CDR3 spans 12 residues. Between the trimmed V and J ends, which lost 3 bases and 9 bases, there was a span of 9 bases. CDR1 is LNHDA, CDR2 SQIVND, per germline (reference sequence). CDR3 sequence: CASSISFLEQFF. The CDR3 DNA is TGTGCCAGTAGTATCTCGTTTCTTGAGCAGTTCTTC.

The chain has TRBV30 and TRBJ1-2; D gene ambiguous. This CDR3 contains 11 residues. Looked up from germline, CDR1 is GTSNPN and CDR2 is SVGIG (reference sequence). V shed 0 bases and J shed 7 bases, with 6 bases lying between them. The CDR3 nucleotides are TGTGCCTGGAGTGTATCGACTGGCTACACCTTC. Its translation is CAWSVSTGYTF.

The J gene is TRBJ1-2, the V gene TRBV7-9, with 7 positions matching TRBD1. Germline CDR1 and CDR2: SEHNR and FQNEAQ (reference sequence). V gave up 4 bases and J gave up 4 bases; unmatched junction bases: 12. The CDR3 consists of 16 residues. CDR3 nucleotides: TGTGCCAGCAGCTCTGCAGGGGGGGATCCCAGCTATGGCTACACCTTC. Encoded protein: CASSSAGGDPSYGYTF.

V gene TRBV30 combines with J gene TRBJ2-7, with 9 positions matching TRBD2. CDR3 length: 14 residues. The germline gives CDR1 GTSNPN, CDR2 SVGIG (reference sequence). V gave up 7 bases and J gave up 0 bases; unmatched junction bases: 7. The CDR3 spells CASRIAGASYEQYF. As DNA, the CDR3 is TGTGCCTCCAGAATAGCGGGAGCCTCCTACGAGCAGTACTTC.

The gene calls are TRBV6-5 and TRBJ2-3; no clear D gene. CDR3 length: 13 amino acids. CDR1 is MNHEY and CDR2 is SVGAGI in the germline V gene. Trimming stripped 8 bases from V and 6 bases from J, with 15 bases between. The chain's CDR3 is CASGPPPRDTQYF. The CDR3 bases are TGTGCCAGCGGGCCCCCCCCCAGGGATACGCAGTATTTT.

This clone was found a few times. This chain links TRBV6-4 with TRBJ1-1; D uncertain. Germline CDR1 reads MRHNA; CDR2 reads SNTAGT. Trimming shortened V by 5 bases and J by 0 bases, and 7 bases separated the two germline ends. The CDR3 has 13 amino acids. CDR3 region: CASSSSVNTEAFF. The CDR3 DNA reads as TGTGCCAGCAGTTCATCAGTGAACACTGAAGCTTTCTTT.

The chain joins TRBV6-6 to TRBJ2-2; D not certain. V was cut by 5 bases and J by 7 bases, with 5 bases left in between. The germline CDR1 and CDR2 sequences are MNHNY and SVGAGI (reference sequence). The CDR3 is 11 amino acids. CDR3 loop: CASSDIGELFF. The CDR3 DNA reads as TGTGCCAGCAGTGATATCGGGGAGCTGTTTTTT.